The present TCR beta chain was sequenced within a study of blood T cell repertoires in COVID-19. Study-wide background: The analysed material was cDNA or gDNA that came from T cells, B-cell-depleted T cells, or PBMCs.

The CDR3 spans 16 residues. The V end lost 0 bases, the J end lost 4 bases, and 15 bases lay between the germline ends. Germline assignment: CDR1 MNHEY and CDR2 SVGAGI. In the study's own analysis: The authors estimated nucleated cell counts from reference gene primer amplification. The method was immunoSEQ multiplex PCR; TCRdb's version includes in-frame clones alone and lacks a portion of them. The DNA gave D and trimming, while V, J and clone size come from that table. The repertoire has approximately 310,000 clones, around 86% of them found once; the top ten carry 1%. Sequencing was performed on peripheral blood. The V and J genes are TRBV6-5 and TRBJ2-5; D remains ambiguous. The sequence came from a man aged 50 to 60 with active or convalescent COVID-19. The CDR3 region is CASSYSAGIPGETQYF. CDR3 DNA: TGTGCCAGCAGTTACTCTGCTGGTATCCCCGGAGAGACCCAGTACTTC.